The 23 T cell receptor beta chains below were found in one sample sequenced in a study of OX40 agonist ivuxolimab in advanced cancers. Using immunoSEQ multiplex PCR, the repertoire was profiled, and TCRdb retains in-frame clones only, with some absent. The table records approximately 81,000 clones, over 70% of them present only once. Sequencing was performed on CD4+ or CD8+ T cells sorted from blood, taken in a trial of the OX40 agonist ivuxolimab. These receptors were collected from an adult with an advanced solid tumor such as melanoma, head and neck, liver or kidney cancer.

This clone is categorized as medium-sized. The chain uses TRBV4-2 and TRBJ1-2; D is uncertain. Germline lookup yields CDR1 LGHNA and CDR2 YNFKEQ. Deletions cut 3 bases from V and 5 bases from J, with 13 bases between. The CDR3 is 14 amino acids. The CDR3 loop reads CASSQIDEGYGYTF. CDR3 nucleotides: TGTGCCAGCAGCCAGATAGACGAGGGTTATGGCTACACCTTC.

This sequence joins TRBV19 and TRBJ1-1; D is unclear. V lost 3 bases and J lost 1, with 9 bases in between. This CDR3 has 14 residues. Per germline, CDR1 LNHDA and CDR2 SQIVND (reference sequence). This CDR3 is CASSIVFTNTEAFF. CDR3 sequence (DNA): TGTGCCAGTAGTATTGTATTCACGAACACTGAAGCTTTCTTT.

The gene calls are TRBV11-3 and TRBJ2-4; perhaps TRBD2 as D (6 bases). V shed 1 base and J shed 3 bases, with 19 bases lying between them. Germline loops: CDR1 SGHNT, CDR2 YENEEA. The CDR3 contains 18 residues. The CDR3 coding sequence is TGTGCCAGCAGCTTAGTATTAGGGACTGCCGACGGCAAAAACATTCAGTACTTC. Residues: CASSLVLGTADGKNIQYF.

In this sample, this clone turned up once. The chain has TRBV23-1 and TRBJ1-2; D unclear. TRBV23-1 qualifies as an ORF whose function is uncertain. The V end was cut by 4 bases, the J end by 5 bases, with 14 bases between. This CDR3 region has 14 residues. Here the CDR3 DNA reads TGCGCCAGCAGTCGTACCGGTCCGGAGTATGGCTACACCTTC. Translation gives CASSRTGPEYGYTF.

V and J are TRBV7-6 and TRBJ2-3; D is undetermined. V was cut by 5 bases and J by 8 bases, with 14 bases left in between. Germline-derived CDR1 and CDR2 are SGHVS and FNYEAQ. The CDR3 is made up of 13 amino acids. The CDR3 loop is CASSQTLPGTQYF. CDR3 nucleotide sequence: TGTGCCAGCAGCCAGACCCTTCCCGGTACGCAGTATTTT. Using reference TRBV7-6 and TRBJ2-3 for the parts outside the CDR3, the full variable domain is GAGVSQSPRYKVTKRGQDVALRCDPISGHVSLYWYRQALGQGPEFLTYFNYEAQQDKSGLPNDRFSAERPEGSISTLTIQRTEQRDSAMYRCASSQTLPGTQYFGPGTRLTVL.

V usage is TRBV5-4 and J usage is TRBJ1-5; D is ambiguous. This CDR3 has 12 residues. Trimming pared 8 bases from V and 3 bases from J, leaving 9 bases between. Germline V gene sequence: CDR1 SGHNT, CDR2 YYREEE (reference sequence). CDR3 region: CASRRDNQPQHF. DNA for the CDR3: TGTGCCAGTCGACGGGACAATCAGCCCCAGCATTTT.

The rearrangement links TRBV14 to TRBJ2-2, with no clear D. The CDR3 loop spans 14 amino acids. V lost 2 bases to trimming and J lost 7 bases, with 11 bases between them. Germline V gene sequence: CDR1 SGHDN, CDR2 FVKESK. The chain's CDR3 is CASSQSSWSGELFF. The CDR3 nucleotides are TGTGCCAGCAGCCAATCTTCTTGGAGCGGGGAGCTGTTTTTT.

This clone appeared a few times. The V call is TRBV5-1, the J call TRBJ1-1; TRBD1 aligns across 11 bases. Germline CDR1 reads SGHRS; CDR2 reads YFSETQ. The CDR3 runs 14 residues. With 4 bases clipped from V and 4 bases from J, the junction kept 3 bases outside the gene matches. The chain's CDR3 is CASSRGTGGTEAFF. In DNA, the CDR3 is TGCGCCAGCAGCCGAGGGACAGGGGGCACTGAAGCTTTCTTT.

V and J are TRBV11-2 and TRBJ2-2; TRBD1 matches 8 bases. Germline loops: CDR1 SGHAT, CDR2 FQNNGV. J lost 4 bases, V lost 5 bases, and 6 bases had no gene match. The length of the CDR3 is 15 residues. CDR3 bases: TGTGCCAGCAGCCCGACAGGGGTAGTCACCGGGGAGCTGTTTTTT. Its translation is CASSPTGVVTGELFF.

This chain uses TRBV5-6 with TRBJ2-3, with 8 bases identical to TRBD1. Germline assignment: CDR1 SGHDT and CDR2 YYEEEE. The CDR3 contains 15 residues. Unmatched junction bases numbered 4, after V lost 1 base and J lost 3 bases. The CDR3 reads CASSLYRGSTDTQYF. The CDR3 nucleotides are TGTGCCAGCAGCTTGTACAGGGGGTCGACAGATACGCAGTATTTT.

The rearrangement uses TRBV11-3 and TRBJ1-4, with no clear D. This CDR3 comprises 11 residues. Germline CDR1 reads SGHNT; CDR2 reads YENEEA. V was clipped by 8 bases and J by 4 bases, with 5 bases between them. This CDR3 is CASGLNEKLFF. Here the CDR3 DNA reads TGTGCCAGCGGCCTTAATGAAAAACTGTTTTTT. The whole variable domain, filled in from reference TRBV11-3 and TRBJ1-4, reads EAGVVQSPRYKIIEKKQPVAFWCNPISGHNTLYWYLQNLGQGPELLIRYENEEAVDDSQLPKDRFSAERLKGVDSTLKIQPAELGDSAVYLCASGLNEKLFFGSGTQLSVL.

The chain is built from TRBV11-3 and TRBJ1-2, with 8 positions matching TRBD1. The CDR3 covers 15 residues. After removal of 5 bases from V and 6 bases from J, the junction contained 11 bases not matched to a gene. Germline CDR1 SGHNT, CDR2 YENEEA. CDR3 bases: TGTGCCAGCAGCCACGATCGCGACAGGGGTGATGGCTACACCTTC. This translates into CASSHDRDRGDGYTF.

This clone was detected a few times. This chain uses TRBV4-1 with TRBJ2-7; tentative D call: TRBD2 (5 bases). This CDR3 is 16 amino acids long. Germline CDR1 reads MGHRA; CDR2 reads YSYEKL. The V end was cut by 0 bases, the J end by 1 base, with 13 bases between. The chain's CDR3 is CASSQDEGSGSYEQYF. CDR3 sequence (DNA): TGCGCCAGCAGCCAAGATGAAGGCTCGGGATCCTACGAGCAGTACTTC.

The chain carries TRBV12-5 and TRBJ1-5; 7 bases agree with TRBD1. With 11 bases clipped from V and 3 bases from J, the junction kept 10 bases outside the gene matches. Germline CDR1 and CDR2: LGHNT and FRNRAP. The CDR3 sequence is 14 residues long. In nucleotides, the CDR3 is TGTGCTTACAGGGGCAGGGACAACAATCAGCCCCAGCATTTT. This encodes CAYRGRDNNQPQHF.

A single count supports this clone. The chain combines TRBV9 with TRBJ2-1, with D unresolved. The CDR3 length is 15 residues. Germline-derived CDR1 and CDR2 are SGDLS and YYNGEE. With 0 bases removed from V and 2 bases from J, the gap between germline ends came to 9 bases. The CDR3 DNA sequence: TGTGCCAGCAGCGTAGAGGGCCTAGCCTACAATGAGCAGTTCTTC. Translating it yields CASSVEGLAYNEQFF.

This sequence joins TRBV27 and TRBJ2-7; D possibly uses TRBD1 or TRBD2 (7 bases each). CDR3 length equals 15 residues. V lost 5 bases to trimming and J lost 2 bases, with 16 bases between them. The germline gives CDR1 MNHEY, CDR2 SMNVEV (reference sequence). In DNA, the CDR3 is TGTGCCAGCAGTCCGCTACAGGGGACTACCTACGAGCAGTACTTC. Translation gives CASSPLQGTTYEQYF.

The chain links TRBV14 to TRBJ1-2, with no clear D. CDR1 and CDR2 from the germline V gene are SGHDN and FVKESK. This CDR3 is built from 13 residues. Between the trimmed V and J ends, which lost 0 bases and 6 bases, there was a span of 8 bases. The CDR3 coding sequence is TGTGCCAGCAGCCAAGATGCGAGGGATGGCTACACCTTC. The encoded protein is CASSQDARDGYTF. Together with reference TRBV14 and TRBJ1-2, the CDR3 gives the full variable domain: EAGVTQFPSHSVIEKGQTVTLRCDPISGHDNLYWYRRVMGKEIKFLLHFVKESKQDESGMPNNRFLAERTGGTYSTLKVQPAELEDSGVYFCASSQDARDGYTFGSGTRLTVV.

CDR3 protein: CASSQVQGLVNYGYTF. The CDR3 region has the DNA TGCGCCAGCAGCCAAGTCCAGGGGCTAGTTAACTATGGCTACACCTTC. The chain joins TRBV4-3 to TRBJ1-2; D is possibly TRBD1 (6 bases). V lost 1 base, J lost 1 base, and 13 bases lay in between. The CDR3 totals 16 residues. Germline V lookup: CDR1 LGHNA, CDR2 YSLEER.

The chain recombines TRBV4-1 with TRBJ2-2, with 11 bases fitting TRBD2. Trimming at V came to 4 bases and at J to 7 bases, leaving 2 bases not matched to a gene. This CDR3 is built from 14 residues. CDR1 is MGHRA, CDR2 YSYEKL, per germline. Written as DNA, the CDR3 is TGCGCCAGCAGCCTACTAGCGGGAGACGGGGAGCTGTTTTTT. Translated: CASSLLAGDGELFF.

The chain has TRBV5-4 and TRBJ1-1; D perhaps matches TRBD1 (6 bases). The length of the CDR3 is 16 residues. Looked up from germline, CDR1 is SGHNT and CDR2 is YYREEE (reference sequence). V shed 0 bases and J shed 3 bases, with 15 bases lying between them. The CDR3 coding sequence is TGTGCCAGCAGCTTGGGATTACAGGGTTTGGACACTGAAGCTTTCTTT. Protein product: CASSLGLQGLDTEAFF.

This CDR3 is CASSVGTSGTTDTQYF. The CDR3 DNA is TGTGCCAGCAGCGTCGGGACTAGCGGAACCACAGATACGCAGTATTTT. The genes are TRBV9 and TRBJ2-3; 11 nucleotides agree with TRBD2. This CDR3 has 16 residues. Germline CDR1 SGDLS, CDR2 YYNGEE. The trim removed 2 bases at V and 2 bases at J, leaving 4 bases unmatched.

The genes are TRBV10-3 and TRBJ1-1; no definite D call. This CDR3 is 13 amino acids long. Per germline, CDR1 ENHRY and CDR2 SYGVKD. Between the trimmed V and J ends, which lost 3 bases and 0 bases, there was a span of 5 bases. DNA for the CDR3: TGTGCCATCAGTGATGAGGTGAACACTGAAGCTTTCTTT. Protein sequence: CAISDEVNTEAFF.

The genes are TRBV9 and TRBJ2-1; a possible D gene is TRBD2 (5 bases). The CDR3 loop spans 14 amino acids. Germline V gene sequence: CDR1 SGDLS, CDR2 YYNGEE. Trimming left V 3 bases short and J 8 bases short, with 15 bases between. CDR3 in amino acids: CASSEQGSGDEQFF. In DNA, the CDR3 is TGTGCCAGCAGCGAACAAGGGAGTGGCGATGAGCAGTTCTTC.